The entry below describes one T cell receptor (beta chain). This entry is derived from a study of blood T cell repertoires in COVID-19. Study in general: The study drew acute and convalescent COVID-19 samples from the United States, Italy and Spain.

Under the authors' procedure: Estimation of nucleated cell counts was performed using reference gene primer amplification. TCRdb's table, derived via immunoSEQ multiplex PCR, lists solely in-frame clones and lacks some. That table supplies the V and J calls and clone size; D and trimming were determined from the DNA. Of 190,000 or so clones in the sample, roughly 86% were seen once. The CDR3 covers 15 residues. V was pared by 4 bases and J by 2 bases, with 7 bases of the junction left unmatched. Germline V gene data show CDR1 as SGHRS and CDR2 as YFSETQ. The chain links TRBV5-1 to TRBJ1-1, with 8 bases lining up with TRBD1. The sequenced material came from peripheral blood. The clonotype originates from a man in his forties or fifties with active or convalescent COVID-19. CDR3 bases: TGCGCCAGCAGCCTGGGACAGGCGATTAACACTGAAGCTTTCTTT. Translating it yields CASSLGQAINTEAFF.